Reported below is one TCR beta chain. The V segment lost 5 bases and the J segment 9 bases; nucleotides outside the gene matches: 7. CDR3 length equals 15 residues. CDR1 and CDR2 from the germline V gene are SGHNT and YENEEA. Assay used: immunoSEQ multiplex PCR; TCRdb lists only in-frame clones, some missing. The sample holds tens of thousands of clones; more than 85% are singletons and the top ten take less than 4%. The data stem from a study of blood T cell repertoires in COVID-19. V and J are TRBV11-3 and TRBJ2-1; 13 bases fit TRBD2. The origin of this receptor is a man aged 70-80 years with active COVID-19. The sequenced sample was peripheral blood. In DNA, the CDR3 is TGTGCCAGCAGCCTGGGGACTAGCGGGACGGTTGAGCAGTTCTTC. This sequence encodes CASSLGTSGTVEQFF.